This TCR beta chain was sequenced in a study of T-cell memory formation after mild COVID-19. TCRdb used MiXCR to reprocess the 5' RACE reads, holding one entry per CDR3 protein. The table shows about 250,000 distinct CDR3 sequences, with less than 20% occurring only once. General study findings and limits: Contracting clones, day 15 to 85, had balanced CD4/CD8, and later expanders favored CD4+. Researchers report contracting CD4+ clones mostly in CM and EM, with CD8+ clones in EMRA.

A word on this clonotype: Its cognate antigen is unknown.

The germline V gene encodes CDR1 MGHRA and CDR2 YSYEKL. Deletions cut 2 bases from V and 3 bases from J, with 14 bases between. The CDR3 consists of 15 residues. The chain couples TRBV4-1 to TRBJ2-7; a weak D match, TRBD2 (5 bases). The TCR was taken from an adult woman who had mild COVID-19 (a few samples of this study predate the infection). Cell type and time point are not known. The sequenced sample was PBMCs or a T cell subset sorted from them (not recorded which). In DNA, the CDR3 is TGCGCCAGCAGCCAACTGCCAACAGCGGACTACGAGCAGTACTTC. It is translated as CASSQLPTADYEQYF.